This section outlines one TCR beta chain sequence together with its context. This sample was included in a study of T cell responses to AZD1222 COVID-19 vaccine. Unmatched junction bases numbered 5, after V lost 4 bases and J lost 0 bases. The CDR3 consists of 15 residues. The V gene's germline CDR1 is SGHDT and CDR2 YYEEEE. Some clones are missing from TCRdb's copy, which holds only in-frame ones; the method was immunoSEQ multiplex PCR. The profile covers 90,000 to 120,000 clones, with approximately 90% appearing a single time and approximately 22% taken by the ten largest. This receptor was obtained from an adult in good health. The chain carries TRBV5-6 and TRBJ1-2, with 8 positions matching TRBD1. The sequences come from peripheral blood, collected on day 0 of AZD1222 vaccination. As DNA, the CDR3 is TGTGCCAGCAGCCCACAGGGGGGAGCTAACTATGGCTACACCTTC. Its protein product is CASSPQGGANYGYTF.